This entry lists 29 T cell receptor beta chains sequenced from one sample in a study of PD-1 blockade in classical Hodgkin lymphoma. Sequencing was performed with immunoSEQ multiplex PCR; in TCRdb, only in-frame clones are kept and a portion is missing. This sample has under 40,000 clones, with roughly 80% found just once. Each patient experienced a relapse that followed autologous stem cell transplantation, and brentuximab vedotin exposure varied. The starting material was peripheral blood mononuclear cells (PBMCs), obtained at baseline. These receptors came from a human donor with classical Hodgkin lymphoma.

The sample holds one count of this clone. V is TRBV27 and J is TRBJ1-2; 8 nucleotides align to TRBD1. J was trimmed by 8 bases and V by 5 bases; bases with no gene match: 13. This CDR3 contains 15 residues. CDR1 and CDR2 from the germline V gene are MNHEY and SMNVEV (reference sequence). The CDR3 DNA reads TGTGCCAGCAGTGCGGGGACAGGCCCTTTAAGGGGCTACACCTTC. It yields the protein CASSAGTGPLRGYTF.

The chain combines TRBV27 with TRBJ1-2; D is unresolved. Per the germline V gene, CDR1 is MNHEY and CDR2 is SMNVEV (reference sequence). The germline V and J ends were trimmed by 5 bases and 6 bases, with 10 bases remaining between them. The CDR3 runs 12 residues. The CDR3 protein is CASSPDRHGYTF. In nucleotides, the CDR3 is TGTGCCAGCAGTCCAGATAGGCATGGCTACACCTTC.

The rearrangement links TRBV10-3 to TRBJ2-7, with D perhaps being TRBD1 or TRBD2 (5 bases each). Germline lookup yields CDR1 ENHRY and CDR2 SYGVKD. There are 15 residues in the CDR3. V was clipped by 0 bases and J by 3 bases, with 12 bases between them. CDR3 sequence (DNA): TGTGCCATCAGTGAGTCTGTGAATGGGGGCTACGAGCAGTACTTC. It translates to CAISESVNGGYEQYF.

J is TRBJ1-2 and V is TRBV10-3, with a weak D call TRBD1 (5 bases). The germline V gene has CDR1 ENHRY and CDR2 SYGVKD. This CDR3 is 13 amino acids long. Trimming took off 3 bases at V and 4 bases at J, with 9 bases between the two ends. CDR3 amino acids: CAISEAQGYGYTF. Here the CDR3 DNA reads TGTGCCATCAGTGAAGCCCAGGGCTATGGCTACACCTTC.

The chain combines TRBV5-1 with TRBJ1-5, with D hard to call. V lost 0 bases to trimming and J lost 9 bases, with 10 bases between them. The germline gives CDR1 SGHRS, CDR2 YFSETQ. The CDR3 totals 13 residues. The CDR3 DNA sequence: TGCGCCAGCAGCTTGGTTGGGGAACCGCCCCAGCATTTT. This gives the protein CASSLVGEPPQHF.

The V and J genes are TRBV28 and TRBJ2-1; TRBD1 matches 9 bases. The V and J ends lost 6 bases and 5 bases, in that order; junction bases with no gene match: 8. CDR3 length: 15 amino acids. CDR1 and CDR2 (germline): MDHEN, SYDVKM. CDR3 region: CASSLRDRDNNEQFF. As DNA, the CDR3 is TGTGCCAGCAGCCTCCGGGACAGGGATAACAATGAGCAGTTCTTC.

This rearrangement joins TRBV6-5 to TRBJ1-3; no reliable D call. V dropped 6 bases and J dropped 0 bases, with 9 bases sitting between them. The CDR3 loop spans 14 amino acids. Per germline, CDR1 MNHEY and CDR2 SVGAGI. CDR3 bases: TGTGCCAGCAGGCTGGGGAGCTCTGGAAACACCATATATTTT. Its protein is CASRLGSSGNTIYF.

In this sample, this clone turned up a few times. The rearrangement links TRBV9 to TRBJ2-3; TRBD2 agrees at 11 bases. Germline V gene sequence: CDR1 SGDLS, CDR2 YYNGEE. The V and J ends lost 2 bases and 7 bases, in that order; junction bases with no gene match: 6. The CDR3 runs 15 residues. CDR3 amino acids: CASSVSGGDDYTQYF. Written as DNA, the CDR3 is TGTGCCAGCAGCGTTAGCGGGGGGGACGATTATACGCAGTATTTT. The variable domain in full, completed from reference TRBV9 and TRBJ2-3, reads DSGVTQTPKHLITATGQRVTLRCSPRSGDLSVYWYQQSLDQGLQFLIQYYNGEERAKGNILERFSAQQFPDLHSELNLSSLELGDSALYFCASSVSGGDDYTQYFGPGTRLTVL.

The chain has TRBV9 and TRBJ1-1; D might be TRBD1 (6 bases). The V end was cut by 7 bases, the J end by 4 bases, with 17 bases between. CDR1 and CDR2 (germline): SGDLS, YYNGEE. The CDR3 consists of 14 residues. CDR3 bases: TGTGCCAGCTGCCCCACGGACAGAGGCACTGAAGCTTTCTTT. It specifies CASCPTDRGTEAFF.

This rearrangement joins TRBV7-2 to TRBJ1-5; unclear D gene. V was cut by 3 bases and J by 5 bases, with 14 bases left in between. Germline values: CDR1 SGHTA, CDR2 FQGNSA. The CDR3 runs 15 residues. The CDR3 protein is CASSLGGIGDQPQHF. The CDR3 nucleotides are TGTGCCAGCAGCTTGGGAGGGATTGGAGATCAGCCCCAGCATTTT.

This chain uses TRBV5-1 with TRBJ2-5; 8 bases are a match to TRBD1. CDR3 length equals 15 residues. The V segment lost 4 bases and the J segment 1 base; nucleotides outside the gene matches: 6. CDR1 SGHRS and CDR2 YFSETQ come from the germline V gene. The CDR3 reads CASSQGQGPQETQYF. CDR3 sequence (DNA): TGCGCCAGCAGCCAAGGACAGGGACCCCAAGAGACCCAGTACTTC.

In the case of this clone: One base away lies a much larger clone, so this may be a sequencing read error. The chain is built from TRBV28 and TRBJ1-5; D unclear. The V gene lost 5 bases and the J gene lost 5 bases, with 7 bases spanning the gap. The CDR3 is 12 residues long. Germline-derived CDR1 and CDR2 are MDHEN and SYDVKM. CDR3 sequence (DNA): TGTGCCAGCAGTACTGGGGATCAGCCCCAGCATTTT. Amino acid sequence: CASSTGDQPQHF.

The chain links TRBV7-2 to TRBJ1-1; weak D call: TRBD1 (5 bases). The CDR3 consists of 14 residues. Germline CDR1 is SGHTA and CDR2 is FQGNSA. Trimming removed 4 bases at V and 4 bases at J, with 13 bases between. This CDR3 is CASSSDWGVTEAFF. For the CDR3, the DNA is TGTGCCAGCAGCTCGGACTGGGGGGTCACTGAAGCTTTCTTT.

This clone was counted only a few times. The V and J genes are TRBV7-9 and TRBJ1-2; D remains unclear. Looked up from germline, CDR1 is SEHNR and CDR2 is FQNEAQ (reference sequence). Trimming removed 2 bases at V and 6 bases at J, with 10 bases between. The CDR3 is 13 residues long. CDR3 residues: CASSLNEQNGYTF. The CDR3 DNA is TGTGCCAGCAGCTTAAACGAACAAAATGGCTACACCTTC.

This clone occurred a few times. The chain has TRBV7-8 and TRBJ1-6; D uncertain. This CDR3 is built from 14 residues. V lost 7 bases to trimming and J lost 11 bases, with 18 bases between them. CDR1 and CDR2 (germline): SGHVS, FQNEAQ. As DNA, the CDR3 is TGTGCCAGCACCCGGAGGGAAGTCGGCGCACCCCTCCACTTT. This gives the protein CASTRREVGAPLHF.

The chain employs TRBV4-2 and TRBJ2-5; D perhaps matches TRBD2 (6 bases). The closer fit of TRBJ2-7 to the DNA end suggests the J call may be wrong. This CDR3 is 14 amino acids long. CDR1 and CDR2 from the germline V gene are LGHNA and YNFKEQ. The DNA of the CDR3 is TGTGCCAGCAGCCAAGACAGGAGGGACTACGAGCAGTACTTC. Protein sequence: CASSQDRRDYEQYF.

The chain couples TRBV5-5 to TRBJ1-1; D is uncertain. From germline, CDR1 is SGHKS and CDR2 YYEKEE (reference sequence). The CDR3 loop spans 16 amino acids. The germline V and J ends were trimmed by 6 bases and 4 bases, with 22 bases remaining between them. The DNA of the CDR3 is TGTGCCAGCATACGGAGCGATTCCTTTATTGGCACTGAAGCTTTCTTT. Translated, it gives CASIRSDSFIGTEAFF.

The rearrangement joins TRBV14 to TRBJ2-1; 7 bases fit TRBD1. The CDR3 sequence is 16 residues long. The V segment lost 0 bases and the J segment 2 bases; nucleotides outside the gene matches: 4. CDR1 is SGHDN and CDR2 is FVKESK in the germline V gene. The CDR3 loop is CASSQERGRTYNEQFF. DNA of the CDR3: TGTGCCAGCAGCCAAGAGAGGGGGCGCACCTACAATGAGCAGTTCTTC.

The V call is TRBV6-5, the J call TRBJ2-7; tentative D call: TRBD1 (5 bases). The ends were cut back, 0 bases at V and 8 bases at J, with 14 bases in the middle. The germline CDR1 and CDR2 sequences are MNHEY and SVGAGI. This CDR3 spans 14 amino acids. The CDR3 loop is CASSYSNQGTQQYF. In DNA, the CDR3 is TGTGCCAGCAGTTACTCGAATCAGGGTACGCAGCAGTACTTC.

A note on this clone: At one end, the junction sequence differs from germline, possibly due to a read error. CDR3 sequence: CASSFLGTDTQYF. For the CDR3, the DNA is TGTGCTAGCAGCTTCTTAGGCACAGATACGCAGTATTTT. The chain carries TRBV7-7 and TRBJ2-3; no clear D gene. CDR3 length: 13 residues. CDR1 is SSHAT, CDR2 FNYEAQ, per germline (reference sequence).

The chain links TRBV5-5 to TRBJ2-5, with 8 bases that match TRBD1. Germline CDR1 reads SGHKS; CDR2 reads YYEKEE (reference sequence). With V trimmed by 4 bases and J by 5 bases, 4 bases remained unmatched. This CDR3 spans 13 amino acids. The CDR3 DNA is TGTGCCAGCAGCGGACAGGGTGGGGAGACCCAGTACTTC. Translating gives CASSGQGGETQYF.

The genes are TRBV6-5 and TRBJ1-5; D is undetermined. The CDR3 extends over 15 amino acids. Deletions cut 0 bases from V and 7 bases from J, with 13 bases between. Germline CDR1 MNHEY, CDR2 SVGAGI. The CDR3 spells CASSYSVGLGQPQHF. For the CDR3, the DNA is TGTGCCAGCAGTTACTCGGTCGGGCTCGGACAGCCCCAGCATTTT.

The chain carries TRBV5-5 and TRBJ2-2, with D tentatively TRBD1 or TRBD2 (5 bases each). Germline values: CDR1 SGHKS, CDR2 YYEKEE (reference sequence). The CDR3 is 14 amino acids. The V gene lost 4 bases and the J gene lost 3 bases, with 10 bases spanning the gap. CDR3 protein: CASSLQGDTGELFF. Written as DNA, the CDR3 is TGTGCCAGCAGCCTCCAGGGAGACACCGGGGAGCTGTTTTTT.

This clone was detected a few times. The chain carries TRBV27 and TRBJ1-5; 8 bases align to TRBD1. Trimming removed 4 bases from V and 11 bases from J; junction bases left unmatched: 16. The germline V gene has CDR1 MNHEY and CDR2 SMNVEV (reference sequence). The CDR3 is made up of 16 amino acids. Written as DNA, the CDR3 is TGTGCCAGCAGTTCCGACCCTAGACAGGGGTACCGGACCCAGCATTTT. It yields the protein CASSSDPRQGYRTQHF.

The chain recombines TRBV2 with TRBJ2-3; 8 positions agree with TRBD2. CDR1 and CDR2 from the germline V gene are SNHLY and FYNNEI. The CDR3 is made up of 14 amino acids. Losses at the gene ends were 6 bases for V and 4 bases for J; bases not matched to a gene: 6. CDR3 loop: CASSSGGGADTQYF. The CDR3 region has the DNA TGTGCCAGCAGCTCGGGGGGGGGTGCAGATACGCAGTATTTT.

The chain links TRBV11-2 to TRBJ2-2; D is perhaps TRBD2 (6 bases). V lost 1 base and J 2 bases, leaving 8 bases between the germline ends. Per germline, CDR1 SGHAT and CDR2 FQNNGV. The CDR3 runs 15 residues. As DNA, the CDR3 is TGTGCCAGCAGCTTAGTCGCGGGAAACACCGGGGAGCTGTTTTTT. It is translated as CASSLVAGNTGELFF.

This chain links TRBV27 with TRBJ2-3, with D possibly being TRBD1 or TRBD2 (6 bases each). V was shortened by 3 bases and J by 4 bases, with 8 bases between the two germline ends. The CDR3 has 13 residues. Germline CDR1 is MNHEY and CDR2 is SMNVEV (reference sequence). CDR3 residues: CASSFGGPDTQYF. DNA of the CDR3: TGTGCCAGCAGTTTCGGGGGCCCAGATACGCAGTATTTT.

CDR3 sequence (DNA): TGTGCCAGTAGTATAAGACGGACCGAGCCCTATGGCTACACCTTC. This translates into CASSIRRTEPYGYTF. The genes are TRBV19 and TRBJ1-2; D is unresolved. V dropped 2 bases and J dropped 4 bases, with 14 bases sitting between them. The germline V gene has CDR1 LNHDA and CDR2 SQIVND (reference sequence). This CDR3 has 15 residues.

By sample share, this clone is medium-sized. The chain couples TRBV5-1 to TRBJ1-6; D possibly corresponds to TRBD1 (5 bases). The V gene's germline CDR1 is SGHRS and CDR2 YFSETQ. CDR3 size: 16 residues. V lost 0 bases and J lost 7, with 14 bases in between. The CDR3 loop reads CASSLEGTGVNSPLHF. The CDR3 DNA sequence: TGCGCCAGCAGCTTGGAAGGGACGGGTGTGAATTCACCCCTCCACTTT.